This T cell receptor beta chain came from a study of vaccination effects on CD4 cells after COVID-19. Of note for this clone: Its antigen remains unknown.

Points from the study as a whole: Few convalescent patients were included, and no early post-infection timepoints were sampled.

Under the ViraFEST assay, PBMC were stimulated with viral peptide pools so that antigen-specific CD4+ T cells expanded. Sequencing was performed afterwards. Researchers isolated CD4+ T cells once less than 13 days of culture had elapsed. Subjects were given two BNT162b2 or mRNA-1273 vaccine doses. The authors exchanged half the medium for IL-2 medium on days 3 and 7. Sequencing used immunoSEQ multiplex PCR; TCRdb keeps in-frame clones, though not all of them. The sample consists of over 25,000 clones, around 79% of them appearing once. Trimming cost V 4 bases and J 10 bases; bases outside gene matches: 11. The CDR3 loop spans 16 amino acids. In germline, CDR1 is MNHEY, CDR2 SMNVEV (reference sequence).

Specimen: CD4+ T cells from PBMCs cultured with SARS-CoV-2 spike peptides, collected after COVID-19 vaccination. The rearrangement uses TRBV27 and TRBJ1-6, with 9 bases lining up with TRBD1. This TCR derives from a human donor who received a COVID-19 vaccine. Some clones in this sample may be carry-over from other donors' samples. The CDR3 DNA follows: TGTGCCAGCAGTTCTCTACGGACAGGGGCGGGCTCACCCCTCCACTTT. As protein: CASSSLRTGAGSPLHF.